A single sample gave rise to the 25 T cell receptor beta chains below, sequenced in a study of cytomegalovirus exposure and HLA in healthy donors. Researchers ran the PCR with 60 Vbeta and 13 Jbeta primers. TCRdb keeps only in-frame clones here, not all; method: immunoSEQ multiplex PCR. Among roughly 120,000 clones, 70% to 85% were seen once, and the ten largest hold 3.5% to 4%. The sequencing sample was made of PBMCs. These receptors originate from a human donor in good health.

This chain links TRBV13 with TRBJ2-1, with D unclear. Trimming cost V 7 bases and J 0 bases, with 7 bases left between them. Germline CDR1 and CDR2: PRHDT and FYEKMQ (reference sequence). The length of the CDR3 is 13 residues. DNA of the CDR3: TGTGCCAGCAAGCCGAGCTCCTACAATGAGCAGTTCTTC. Encoded protein: CASKPSSYNEQFF.

The chain employs TRBV2 and TRBJ2-7; no clear D gene. Germline loops: CDR1 SNHLY, CDR2 FYNNEI. V was cut by 5 bases and J by 4 bases, with 12 bases left in between. The CDR3 sequence is 13 residues long. The CDR3 DNA is TGTGCCAGCAGTTCCGGGTCAAGGTACGAGCAGTACTTC. Encoded protein: CASSSGSRYEQYF.

The chain joins TRBV4-1 to TRBJ1-5; D is unresolved. The CDR3 loop spans 15 amino acids. Trimming cost V 4 bases and J 2 bases, with 12 bases left between them. CDR1 and CDR2 (germline): MGHRA, YSYEKL. The CDR3 DNA reads as TGCGCCAGCAGCCCTCCCAACGGGGGCAATCAGCCCCAGCATTTT. Translated, it gives CASSPPNGGNQPQHF.

V and J are TRBV7-9 and TRBJ1-4, with D possibly matching TRBD1 (6 bases). Germline V CDR1 and CDR2: SEHNR, FQNEAQ (reference sequence). This CDR3 has 16 amino acids. V lost 5 bases and J lost 5, with 18 bases in between. CDR3 bases: TGTGCCAGCAGCCGATACAAGGACAGACCGAATGAAAAACTGTTTTTT. Its translation: CASSRYKDRPNEKLFF.

Notes on this clone: Within the sample, other DNA sequences also encode this same CDR3. J is TRBJ1-5 and V is TRBV10-3; no clear D. The CDR3 length is 14 residues. Germline CDR1 ENHRY, CDR2 SYGVKD. V was cut by 3 bases and J by 2 bases, with 8 bases left in between. CDR3 sequence: CAISDSGGNQPQHF. DNA of the CDR3: TGTGCCATCAGTGATTCGGGAGGCAATCAGCCCCAGCATTTT.

This clone has a single count. The chain combines TRBV15 with TRBJ2-7, with TRBD1 matching 9 bases. The ends lost 5 bases at V and 5 bases at J; junction bases unmatched: 10. CDR3 length: 15 amino acids. Germline CDR1 and CDR2: LNHNV and YYDKDF (reference sequence). This CDR3 reads CATSDGRDRVDEQYF. CDR3 nucleotides: TGTGCCACCAGCGACGGCCGGGACAGGGTCGACGAGCAGTACTTC.

This clone was detected only once. The chain couples TRBV2 to TRBJ1-5; D call uncertain. CDR3 size: 15 residues. The V and J ends lost 4 bases and 4 bases respectively, with 14 bases between them. Germline-derived CDR1 and CDR2 are SNHLY and FYNNEI. CDR3 DNA: TGTGCCAGCAGTGCTACTGGGCACAATAATCAGCCCCAGCATTTT. Protein: CASSATGHNNQPQHF.

The chain employs TRBV10-3 and TRBJ1-5; D is uncertain. This CDR3 has 12 residues. V lost 6 bases and J lost 3, with 6 bases in between. Germline V gene data show CDR1 as ENHRY and CDR2 as SYGVKD. The CDR3 spells CAIRAPNQPQHF. CDR3 sequence (DNA): TGTGCCATCAGGGCTCCCAATCAGCCCCAGCATTTT.

This clone was detected once. Sequence at one end of the junction differs from germline and may be a read error. The chain couples TRBV18 to TRBJ1-5; 9 bases fit TRBD1. Germline assignment: CDR1 KGHSH and CDR2 LQKENI. This CDR3 comprises 17 residues. Here the CDR3 reads CASSPRDRDILYQPQHF. The CDR3 bases are TGTGCCAGCTCGCCACGGGACAGGGATATTCTCTATCAGCCCCAGCATTTT.

This clone was picked up a small number of times. The chain links TRBV6-5 to TRBJ1-2, with D uncertain. Per germline, CDR1 MNHEY and CDR2 SVGAGI. Trimming took 7 bases from V and 2 from J, leaving 8 bases between them. This CDR3 contains 12 residues. The CDR3 DNA reads TGTGCCAGCAAACAGAGAAACTATGGCTACACCTTC. Protein sequence: CASKQRNYGYTF.

This sequence joins TRBV25-1 and TRBJ1-2; 12 nucleotides align to TRBD1. Looked up from germline, CDR1 is MGHDK and CDR2 is SYGVNS. The CDR3 length is 15 residues. V lost 4 bases and J lost 7; bases outside the gene matches: 7. CDR3 bases: TGTGCCAGCAGTGCCTCGGGACAGGGGGCCTCTGGCTACACCTTC. Translation: CASSASGQGASGYTF.

CDR3 region: CASSQEGGTSGRAAGELFF. CDR3 bases: TGTGCCAGCAGCCAAGAGGGGGGGACTAGCGGGAGGGCTGCCGGGGAGCTGTTTTTT. The chain has TRBV4-2 and TRBJ2-2, with 16 bases fitting TRBD2. This CDR3 has 19 amino acids. The V gene end was trimmed by 0 bases and the J gene end by 6 bases; junction bases not matched to a gene: 7. The germline V gene encodes CDR1 LGHNA and CDR2 YNFKEQ.

This chain uses TRBV7-8 with TRBJ2-6; maybe TRBD2 (6 bases). The V gene lost 5 bases and the J gene lost 0 bases, with 11 bases spanning the gap. Germline CDR1 reads SGHVS; CDR2 reads FQNEAQ. This CDR3 has 16 residues. In nucleotides, the CDR3 is TGTGCCAGCAGCCACCGGAGGGTCTCTGGGGCCAACGTCCTGACTTTC. As protein: CASSHRRVSGANVLTF.

The J gene is TRBJ2-7, the V gene TRBV20-1; TRBD2 is a possible D gene (6 bases). Germline CDR1 is DFQATT and CDR2 is SNEGSKA (reference sequence). The V end lost 5 bases, the J end lost 4 bases, and 9 bases lay between the germline ends. This CDR3 has 11 amino acids. In DNA form, the CDR3 reads TGCAGTGCTCTTAGCGGTTACGAGCAGTACTTC. Amino acid sequence: CSALSGYEQYF.

The chain recombines TRBV4-1 with TRBJ1-5; D is uncertain. This CDR3 is 14 amino acids long. V was pared by 0 bases and J by 2 bases, with 5 bases between. Germline-derived CDR1 and CDR2 are MGHRA and YSYEKL. CDR3 sequence (DNA): TGCGCCAGCAGCCAAGATGGAGGCAATCAGCCCCAGCATTTT. It specifies CASSQDGGNQPQHF.

The chain recombines TRBV4-2 with TRBJ2-7, with 10 bases lining up with TRBD2. Germline V CDR1 and CDR2: LGHNA, YNFKEQ. The J segment lost 4 bases and the V segment lost 0 bases, leaving 6 bases of the junction unmatched. This CDR3 region has 16 residues. CDR3: CASSQDPLAGAYEQYF. CDR3 bases: TGTGCCAGCAGCCAAGATCCCCTAGCGGGAGCTTACGAGCAGTACTTC.

The chain combines TRBV19 with TRBJ2-2; a weak D match, TRBD2 (6 bases). This CDR3 has 15 amino acids. Per the germline V gene, CDR1 is LNHDA and CDR2 is SQIVND (reference sequence). V was clipped by 6 bases and J by 0 bases, with 11 bases between them. The CDR3 DNA sequence: TGTGCCAGTAGGGCTACGGGGGCGAACACCGGGGAGCTGTTTTTT. This translates into CASRATGANTGELFF.

The rearrangement joins TRBV2 to TRBJ2-1; 8 bases are a match to TRBD2. V dropped 6 bases and J dropped 7; count of bases not matched to a gene: 5. Germline lookup yields CDR1 SNHLY and CDR2 FYNNEI. The CDR3 runs to 13 residues. CDR3 nucleotides: TGTGCCAGCAGCGGGAGGGCCGGGAATGAGCAGTTCTTC. Translated: CASSGRAGNEQFF.

There are a few counts of this clone. V is TRBV19 and J is TRBJ1-5; 8 nucleotides line up with TRBD1. Germline values: CDR1 LNHDA, CDR2 SQIVND (reference sequence). This CDR3 has 13 residues. With 7 bases clipped from V and 5 bases from J, the junction kept 4 bases outside the gene matches. The CDR3 DNA is TGTGCCAGTATGGACAGGGCGTATCAGCCCCAGCATTTT. Translating gives CASMDRAYQPQHF.

This chain uses TRBV4-1 with TRBJ1-1; D ambiguous. Germline V gives CDR1 MGHRA, CDR2 YSYEKL. The CDR3 sequence is 15 residues long. Trimming shortened V by 5 bases and J by 3 bases, and 16 bases separated the two germline ends. CDR3 DNA: TGCGCCAGCAGCTCAGAGCCAGCAGACTACACTGAAGCTTTCTTT. Residues: CASSSEPADYTEAFF.

V is TRBV18 and J is TRBJ2-7; D possibly corresponds to TRBD2 (5 bases). The CDR3 totals 14 residues. V shed 0 bases and J shed 7 bases, with 13 bases lying between them. In germline, CDR1 is KGHSH, CDR2 LQKENI. The CDR3 nucleotides are TGTGCCAGCTCACCACCCCGGGATAGAAGGGAGCAGTACTTC. Translating it yields CASSPPRDRREQYF.

Points on this clone: The same CDR3 also results from other DNA sequences found in this sample. The rearrangement uses TRBV9 and TRBJ2-5; the match to TRBD1 covers 9 bases. This CDR3 is built from 14 residues. CDR1 is SGDLS and CDR2 is YYNGEE in the germline V gene. Trimming took 4 bases from V and 2 from J; bases not matched to a gene: 3. The CDR3 protein is CASSIGTGQETQYF. CDR3 DNA: TGTGCCAGCAGCATAGGGACAGGGCAAGAGACCCAGTACTTC.

This chain uses TRBV19 with TRBJ1-4; D ambiguous. The CDR3 extends over 13 amino acids. Germline V CDR1 and CDR2: LNHDA, SQIVND (reference sequence). V was pared by 4 bases and J by 8 bases, with 11 bases between. The CDR3 is CASSTETGEKLFF. In DNA, the CDR3 is TGTGCCAGTAGTACCGAAACGGGGGAAAAACTGTTTTTT.

This clone was recorded only once. In DNA, the CDR3 is TGTGCCAGCAGTGAGTATGGACGGGGGAACACTGAAGCTTTCTTT. Translating gives CASSEYGRGNTEAFF. The chain couples TRBV2 to TRBJ1-1; D is unclear. The CDR3 runs 15 residues. Germline V gene data show CDR1 as SNHLY and CDR2 as FYNNEI. Trimming left V 3 bases short and J 1 base short, with 12 bases between.

This clone was seen a handful of times. The chain couples TRBV6-1 to TRBJ1-1; no clear D gene. Germline loops: CDR1 MNHNS, CDR2 SASEGT. The V gene lost 5 bases and the J gene lost 1 base, with 11 bases spanning the gap. CDR3 length: 14 residues. CDR3 loop: CASSFDDTNTEAFF. The CDR3 DNA follows: TGTGCCAGCAGTTTCGATGACACGAACACTGAAGCTTTCTTT.